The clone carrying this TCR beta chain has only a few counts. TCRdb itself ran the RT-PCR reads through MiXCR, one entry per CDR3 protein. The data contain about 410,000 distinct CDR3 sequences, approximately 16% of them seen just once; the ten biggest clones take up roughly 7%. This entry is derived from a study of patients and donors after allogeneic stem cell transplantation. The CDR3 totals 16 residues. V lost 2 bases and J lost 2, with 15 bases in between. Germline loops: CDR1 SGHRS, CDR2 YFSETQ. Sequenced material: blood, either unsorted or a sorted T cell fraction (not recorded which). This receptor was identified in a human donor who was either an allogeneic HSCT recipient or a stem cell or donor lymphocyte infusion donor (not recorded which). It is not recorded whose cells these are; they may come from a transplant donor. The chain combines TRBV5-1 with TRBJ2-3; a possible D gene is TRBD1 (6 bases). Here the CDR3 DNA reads TGCGCCAGCAGCTTTGCCCCACAGGGAATCACAGATACGCAGTATTTT. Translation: CASSFAPQGITDTQYF.